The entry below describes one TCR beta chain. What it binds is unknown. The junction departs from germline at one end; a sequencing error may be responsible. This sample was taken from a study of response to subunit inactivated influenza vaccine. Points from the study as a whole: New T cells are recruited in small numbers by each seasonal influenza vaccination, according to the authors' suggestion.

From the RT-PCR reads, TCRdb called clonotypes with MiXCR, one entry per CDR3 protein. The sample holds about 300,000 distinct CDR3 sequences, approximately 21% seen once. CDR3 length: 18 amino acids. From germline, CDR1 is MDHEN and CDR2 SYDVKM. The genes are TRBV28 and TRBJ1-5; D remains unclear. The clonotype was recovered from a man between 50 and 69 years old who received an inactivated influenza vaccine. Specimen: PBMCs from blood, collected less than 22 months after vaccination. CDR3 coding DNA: TGTGCCAGCAGTTTCTTCTCAGTTGTCAGAAATAGCAATCAGGCCCAGCATTTT. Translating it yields CASSFFSVVRNSNQAQHF.